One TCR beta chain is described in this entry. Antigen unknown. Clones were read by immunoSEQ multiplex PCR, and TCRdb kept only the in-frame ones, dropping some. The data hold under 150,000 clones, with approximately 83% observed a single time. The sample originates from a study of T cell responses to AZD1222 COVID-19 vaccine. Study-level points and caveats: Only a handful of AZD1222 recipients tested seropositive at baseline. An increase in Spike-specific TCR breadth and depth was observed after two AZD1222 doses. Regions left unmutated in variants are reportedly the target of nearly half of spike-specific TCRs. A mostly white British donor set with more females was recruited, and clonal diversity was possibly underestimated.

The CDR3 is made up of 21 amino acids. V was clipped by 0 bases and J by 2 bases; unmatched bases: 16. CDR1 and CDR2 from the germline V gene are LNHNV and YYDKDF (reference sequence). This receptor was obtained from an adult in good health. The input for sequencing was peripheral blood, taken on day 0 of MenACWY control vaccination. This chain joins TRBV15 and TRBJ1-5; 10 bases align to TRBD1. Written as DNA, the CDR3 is TGTGCCACCAGCAGAGATGAATGGGGACAGGGGAATTATAGAGGCAATCAGCCCCAGCATTTT. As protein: CATSRDEWGQGNYRGNQPQHF.